The 21 T cell receptor beta chains reported below all come from one sample, sequenced in a study of blood T cell repertoires in COVID-19. Clones were sequenced by immunoSEQ multiplex PCR, and TCRdb holds only the in-frame ones, with some missing. This table has roughly 200,000 clones, about 83% appearing once. The sequenced sample consisted of peripheral blood. These receptors all stem from a man in his sixties who had recovered from COVID-19.

This clone was recorded only once. V usage is TRBV28 and J usage is TRBJ1-1; no clear D. CDR3 length: 15 amino acids. V gave up 3 bases and J gave up 3 bases, with 14 bases separating them. Germline CDR1 MDHEN, CDR2 SYDVKM. The CDR3 bases are TGTGCCAGCAGTTTTTGGGAGACTCGGGACACTGAAGCTTTCTTT. Translating gives CASSFWETRDTEAFF.

Only one count was recorded for this clone. V usage is TRBV12-3 or TRBV12-4 and J usage is TRBJ2-7, with 7 bases lining up with TRBD2. With V trimmed by 5 bases and J by 1 base, 2 bases remained unmatched. This CDR3 is built from 13 residues. The CDR3: CASSPGGSYEQYF. In DNA form, the CDR3 reads TGTGCCAGCAGTCCCGGGGGGTCCTACGAGCAGTACTTC.

V gene TRBV7-6 combines with J gene TRBJ2-1; 9 nucleotides line up with TRBD2. CDR3 length: 16 residues. CDR1 is SGHVS, CDR2 FNYEAQ, per germline. After removal of 7 bases from V and 0 bases from J, the junction contained 7 bases not matched to a gene. CDR3 nucleotides: TGTGCCAGCAACCCTAGCGGGAAAGGCTCCTACAATGAGCAGTTCTTC. This encodes CASNPSGKGSYNEQFF. Full variable domain (rest looked up from reference TRBV7-6 and TRBJ2-1): GAGVSQSPRYKVTKRGQDVALRCDPISGHVSLYWYRQALGQGPEFLTYFNYEAQQDKSGLPNDRFSAERPEGSISTLTIQRTEQRDSAMYRCASNPSGKGSYNEQFFGPGTRLTVL.

A single count supports this clone. The V and J genes are TRBV10-3 and TRBJ2-7, with D perhaps TRBD1 (6 bases). The V end was cut by 10 bases, the J end by 3 bases, with 16 bases between. CDR1 is ENHRY and CDR2 is SYGVKD in the germline V gene. The CDR3 loop spans 13 amino acids. CDR3 sequence: CATQGPVLYEQYF. CDR3 coding DNA: TGTGCCACCCAGGGGCCTGTCCTCTACGAGCAGTACTTC.

The chain has TRBV6-1 and TRBJ1-1; no definite D call. There are 13 residues in the CDR3. Looked up from germline, CDR1 is MNHNS and CDR2 is SASEGT. V dropped 2 bases and J dropped 1 base, with 5 bases sitting between them. The DNA for the CDR3 is TGTGCCAGCAGTGAAATCGGGAACACTGAAGCTTTCTTT. This codes for CASSEIGNTEAFF.

This sequence joins TRBV6-6 and TRBJ1-4; D is undetermined. The CDR3 is made up of 13 amino acids. CDR1 is MNHNY and CDR2 is SVGAGI in the germline V gene (reference sequence). V was shortened by 5 bases and J by 1 base, with 5 bases between the two germline ends. The CDR3 here is CASSPGTNEKLFF. The CDR3 DNA is TGTGCCAGCAGTCCCGGAACTAATGAAAAACTGTTTTTT.

This rearrangement joins TRBV19 to TRBJ2-7, with 8 bases matching TRBD1. The CDR3 has 15 amino acids. Germline V lookup: CDR1 LNHDA, CDR2 SQIVND (reference sequence). The trim removed 3 bases at V and 2 bases at J, leaving 6 bases unmatched. The CDR3 reads CASSIRGTGTYEQYF. In nucleotides, the CDR3 is TGTGCCAGTAGTATTCGCGGGACAGGCACCTACGAGCAGTACTTC.

The chain carries TRBV7-8 and TRBJ1-4, with a tentative D call TRBD1 (6 bases). Deletions cut 6 bases from V and 8 bases from J, with 16 bases between. This CDR3 spans 14 amino acids. Germline values: CDR1 SGHVS, CDR2 FQNEAQ. CDR3 residues: CASRRGGREEKLFF. DNA for the CDR3: TGTGCCAGCAGGAGGGGGGGGAGGGAAGAAAAACTGTTTTTT.

The chain recombines TRBV15 with TRBJ1-3, with D perhaps matching TRBD1 (5 bases). Germline CDR1 LNHNV, CDR2 YYDKDF (reference sequence). V lost 6 bases and J lost 1, with 10 bases in between. This CDR3 has 14 residues. The CDR3 bases are TGTGCCACCAGTACAGGTCGTTCTGGAAACACCATATATTTT. This encodes CATSTGRSGNTIYF. The variable domain in full, completed from reference TRBV15 and TRBJ1-3, reads DAMVIQNPRYQVTQFGKPVTLSCSQTLNHNVMYWYQQKSSQAPKLLFHYYDKDFNNEADTPDNFQSRRPNTSFCFLDIRSPGLGDTAMYLCATSTGRSGNTIYFGEGSWLTVV.

The chain recombines TRBV19 with TRBJ2-3; TRBD2 is a possible D gene (6 bases). From germline, CDR1 is LNHDA and CDR2 SQIVND (reference sequence). This CDR3 region has 15 residues. V gave up 5 bases and J gave up 4 bases, with 16 bases separating them. This CDR3 reads CASSDPQPGADTQYF. CDR3 nucleotides: TGTGCCAGTAGTGACCCCCAACCGGGAGCAGATACGCAGTATTTT.

J is TRBJ2-7 and V is TRBV15, with D possibly TRBD1 on 5 matching bases. V was clipped by 3 bases and J by 4 bases, with 7 bases between them. The CDR3 loop spans 12 amino acids. CDR1 and CDR2 from the germline V gene are LNHNV and YYDKDF (reference sequence). The CDR3 spells CATSSRGYEQYF. The CDR3 DNA reads TGTGCCACCAGCAGTAGGGGTTACGAGCAGTACTTC. Filled out from reference TRBV15 and TRBJ2-7, the complete variable domain reads DAMVIQNPRYQVTQFGKPVTLSCSQTLNHNVMYWYQQKSSQAPKLLFHYYDKDFNNEADTPDNFQSRRPNTSFCFLDIRSPGLGDTAMYLCATSSRGYEQYFGPGTRLTVT.

The chain uses TRBV25-1 and TRBJ2-7; a weak D match, TRBD1 (6 bases). The CDR3 sequence is 16 residues long. Trimming removed 2 bases at V and 0 bases at J, with 14 bases between. Germline V gene lookup returns CDR1 MGHDK and CDR2 SYGVNS. The DNA of the CDR3 is TGTGCCAGCAGTGAAGCTGGGACAATAGGCTCCTACGAGCAGTACTTC. Translation: CASSEAGTIGSYEQYF.

V and J are TRBV20-1 and TRBJ1-2, with a weak D call TRBD1 (6 bases). Germline CDR1 and CDR2: DFQATT and SNEGSKA (reference sequence). V dropped 5 bases and J dropped 6 bases, with 13 bases sitting between them. CDR3 length: 12 amino acids. As DNA, the CDR3 is TGCAGTGCTGGTGCAGGGGCGCATGGCTACACCTTC. It translates to CSAGAGAHGYTF.

This chain joins TRBV11-2 and TRBJ1-1; tentatively, D is TRBD1 (5 bases). This CDR3 comprises 14 residues. The germline V gene has CDR1 SGHAT and CDR2 FQNNGV. V shed 8 bases and J shed 1 base, with 14 bases lying between them. As DNA, the CDR3 is TGTGCCAGCTGTTCGGGACTTACGAACACTGAAGCTTTCTTT. Translating it yields CASCSGLTNTEAFF.

A single count supports this clone. The chain couples TRBV5-5 to TRBJ1-4; weak D call: TRBD1 (5 bases). The CDR3 extends over 15 amino acids. The V end was cut by 0 bases, the J end by 5 bases, with 11 bases between. Germline V gives CDR1 SGHKS, CDR2 YYEKEE (reference sequence). The CDR3 nucleotides read TGTGCCAGCAGCTTGGCAGGGTTGGGGAATGAAAAACTGTTTTTT. It is translated as CASSLAGLGNEKLFF.

This sequence joins TRBV13 and TRBJ2-7; 7 bases line up with TRBD2. The V gene end was trimmed by 0 bases and the J gene end by 4 bases; junction bases not matched to a gene: 0. The CDR3 contains 13 residues. Germline V gives CDR1 PRHDT, CDR2 FYEKMQ (reference sequence). For the CDR3, the DNA is TGTGCCAGCAGCTTAGGCGGGGGGTACGAGCAGTACTTC. Protein: CASSLGGGYEQYF. The entire variable domain, with the rest obtained from reference TRBV13 and TRBJ2-7, is as follows: AAGVIQSPRHLIKEKRETATLKCYPIPRHDTVYWYQQGPGQDPQFLISFYEKMQSDKGSIPDRFSAQQFSDYHSELNMSSLELGDSALYFCASSLGGGYEQYFGPGTRLTVT.

CDR3 DNA: TGTGCCAGCAGACCGTCCGGGACAGGCGGCTCCGAGCAGTACTTC. Translation: CASRPSGTGGSEQYF. This chain uses TRBV27 with TRBJ2-7, with 8 bases matching TRBD1. Germline CDR1 reads MNHEY; CDR2 reads SMNVEV (reference sequence). The V and J ends lost 6 bases and 6 bases, in that order; junction bases with no gene match: 13. This CDR3 contains 15 residues.

The chain employs TRBV12-5 and TRBJ1-1, with D tentatively TRBD1 (5 bases). Germline V gives CDR1 LGHNT, CDR2 FRNRAP. The CDR3 length is 14 residues. The V end lost 7 bases, the J end lost 0 bases, and 12 bases lay between the germline ends. The CDR3: CASAPGGLNTEAFF. CDR3 bases: TGTGCTAGTGCTCCGGGGGGATTGAACACTGAAGCTTTCTTT.

This clone was detected only once. The CDR3 loop is CASSFQGGVETQYF. In nucleotides, the CDR3 is TGTGCCAGCAGCTTTCAGGGGGGCGTGGAGACCCAGTACTTC. The chain combines TRBV5-4 with TRBJ2-5; D might be TRBD1 (7 bases). Germline CDR1 and CDR2: SGHNT and YYREEE (reference sequence). The length of the CDR3 is 14 residues. The V gene lost 2 bases and the J gene lost 5 bases, with 13 bases spanning the gap. Full variable domain (missing parts from reference TRBV5-4 and TRBJ2-5): ETGVTQSPTHLIKTRGQQVTLRCSSQSGHNTVSWYQQALGQGPQFIFQYYREEENGRGNFPPRFSGLQFPNYSSELNVNALELDDSALYLCASSFQGGVETQYFGPGTRLLVL.

This clone was recorded once. The chain links TRBV28 to TRBJ1-2; D uncertain. V lost 1 base, J lost 5 bases, and 11 bases lay in between. In germline, CDR1 is MDHEN, CDR2 SYDVKM. The CDR3 is 14 amino acids. The CDR3 sequence: CASSLSAGSYGYTF. CDR3 coding DNA: TGTGCCAGCAGTTTATCCGCCGGGAGTTATGGCTACACCTTC.

J is TRBJ2-3 and V is TRBV10-3; 8 bases are a match to TRBD2. Germline V gene lookup returns CDR1 ENHRY and CDR2 SYGVKD. There are 14 residues in the CDR3. V gave up 10 bases and J gave up 3 bases; unmatched junction bases: 9. The CDR3 loop is CATLAGPPTDTQYF. CDR3 nucleotides: TGTGCCACCTTAGCGGGACCCCCAACAGATACGCAGTATTTT.